This is a list of T cell receptor beta chains from one sample in a study of cytomegalovirus exposure and HLA in healthy donors. The protocol was immunoSEQ multiplex PCR, while the TCRdb copy is restricted to in-frame clones and leaves out a portion. The repertoire includes 100,000 to 150,000 clones, approximately 90% of them detected once, and 1.9% sits in the top ten. Sequencing input: PBMCs. Receptors were obtained from a woman aged 18-30 years in good health and CMV-seronegative. Both conserved end residues are trimmed from each CDR3. Fields, in order: V gene, CDR3 length, CDR3 protein.

TRBV7-2 13 ASSKPGLAGVEQF
TRBV2 12 ASNLGLGNQPQH
TRBV28 14 ASSSLDRLSNQPQH
TRBV30 12 AWTPLAGPETQY
TRBV30 12 AWSQRVNTGELF
TRBV18 13 ASSSLLTGNYGYT
TRBV5-1 13 ASSPGQRPYNEQF
TRBV28 15 ASSLLGVGQGLGEQY
TRBV28 14 ASTLGRGALDEKLF
TRBV28 12 ASSLSPLNEKLF
TRBV5-6 15 ASSLAVTSLGRKTQY
TRBV5-6 12 ASSLGGGQETQY
TRBV19 14 ASSYSGARNTGELF
TRBV4-1 16 ASSALAGGPGSYNEQF
TRBV5-4 11 ASSLDSGQPQH
TRBV28 14 ASSWSYDRRGTEAF
TRBV27 14 ASSLVGGSGANVLT